This T cell receptor beta chain was sequenced for a study of T cells after yellow fever vaccination. Study-wide background: Preparing low-cell-number fractions relied on SMART-Seq v4 Ultra Low Input. Study-wide findings and caveats: Peaking faster, on day 5 versus 15, the secondary response was nonetheless weaker. FACS-sorted repertoires might harbor abundant contaminating clonotypes from the bulk population. Primary-vaccination clones mostly resurfaced post-booster (96% CD4, roughly 90% CD8).

This clonotype showed up just a few times. TCRdb re-called the 5' RACE reads through MiXCR, storing one row per CDR3 protein. The repertoire consists of approximately 85,000 distinct CDR3 sequences, with 13% occurring once and the leading ten covering roughly 24%. The CDR3 is 13 residues long. The germline V gene has CDR1 SNHLY and CDR2 FYNNEI. V lost 5 bases, J lost 7 bases, and 15 bases lay in between. The source was CD8+ T cells not binding an NS4B(214-222) dextramer, sorted from PBMCs, collected roughly 23 days after the first yellow fever vaccination. The source is a man aged 18-30 years who received the YFV17D yellow fever vaccine. The chain is built from TRBV2 and TRBJ2-7, with D maybe TRBD2 (6 bases). Written as DNA, the CDR3 is TGTGCCAGCAGTCCACTGCCGGGGGATGAGCAGTACTTC. This translates into CASSPLPGDEQYF.